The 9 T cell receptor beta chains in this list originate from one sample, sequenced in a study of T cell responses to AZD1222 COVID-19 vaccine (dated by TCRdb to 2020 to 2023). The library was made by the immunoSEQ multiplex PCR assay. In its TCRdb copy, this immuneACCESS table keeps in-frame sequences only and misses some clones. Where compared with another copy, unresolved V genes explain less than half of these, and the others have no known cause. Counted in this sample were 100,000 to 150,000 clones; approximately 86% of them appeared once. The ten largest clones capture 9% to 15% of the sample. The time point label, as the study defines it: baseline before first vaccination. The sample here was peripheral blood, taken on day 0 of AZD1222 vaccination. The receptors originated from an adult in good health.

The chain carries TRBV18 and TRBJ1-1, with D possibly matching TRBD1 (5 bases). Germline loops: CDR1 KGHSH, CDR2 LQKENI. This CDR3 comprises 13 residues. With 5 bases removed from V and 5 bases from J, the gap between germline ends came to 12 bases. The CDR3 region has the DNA TGTGCCAGCTCAGGTGGAGAGGGGACTGAAGCTTTCTTT. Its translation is CASSGGEGTEAFF. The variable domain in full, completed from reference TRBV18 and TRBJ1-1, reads NAGVMQNPRHLVRRRGQEARLRCSPMKGHSHVYWYRQLPEEGLKFMVYLQKENIIDESGMPKERFSAEFPKEGPSILRIQQVVRGDSAAYFCASSGGEGTEAFFGQGTRLTVV.

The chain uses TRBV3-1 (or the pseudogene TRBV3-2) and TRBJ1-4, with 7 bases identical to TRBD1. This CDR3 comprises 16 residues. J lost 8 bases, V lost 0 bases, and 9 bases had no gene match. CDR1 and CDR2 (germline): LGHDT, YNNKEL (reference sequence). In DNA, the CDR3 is TGTGCCAGCAGCCAAGAATGGGAGGGGGCTGGGGAAAAACTGTTTTTT. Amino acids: CASSQEWEGAGEKLFF.

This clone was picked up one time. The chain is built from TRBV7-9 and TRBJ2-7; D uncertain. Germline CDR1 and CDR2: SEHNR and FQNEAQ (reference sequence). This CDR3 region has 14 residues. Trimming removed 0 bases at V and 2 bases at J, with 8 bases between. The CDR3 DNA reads TGTGCCAGCAGCTTAGCCGGGTCCCCCTACGAGCAGTACTTC. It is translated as CASSLAGSPYEQYF.

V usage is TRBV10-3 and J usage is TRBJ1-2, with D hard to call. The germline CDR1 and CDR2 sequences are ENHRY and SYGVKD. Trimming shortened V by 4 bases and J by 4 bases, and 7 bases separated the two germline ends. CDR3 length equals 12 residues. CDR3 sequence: CAISVGLYGYTF. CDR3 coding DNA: TGTGCCATCAGTGTAGGCCTCTATGGCTACACCTTC.

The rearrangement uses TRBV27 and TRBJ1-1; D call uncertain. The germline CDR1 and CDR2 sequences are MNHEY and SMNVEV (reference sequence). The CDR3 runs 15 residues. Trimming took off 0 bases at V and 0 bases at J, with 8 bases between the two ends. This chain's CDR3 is CASSLSYGVNTEAFF. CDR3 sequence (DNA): TGTGCCAGCAGTTTATCCTACGGGGTGAACACTGAAGCTTTCTTT.

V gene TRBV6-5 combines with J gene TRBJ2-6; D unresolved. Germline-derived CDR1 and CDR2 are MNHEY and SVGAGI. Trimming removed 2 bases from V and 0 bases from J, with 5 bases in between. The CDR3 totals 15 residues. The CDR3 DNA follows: TGTGCCAGCAGTTACGAAGCCTCTGGGGCCAACGTCCTGACTTTC. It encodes CASSYEASGANVLTF.

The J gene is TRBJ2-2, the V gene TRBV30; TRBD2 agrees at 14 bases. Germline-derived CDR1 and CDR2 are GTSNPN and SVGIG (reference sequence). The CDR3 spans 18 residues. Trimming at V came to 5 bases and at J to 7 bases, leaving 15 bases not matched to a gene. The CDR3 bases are TGTGCCTGGGATGTAGGGACAGCGGGACTAGCGGGAGTCGGGGAGCTGTTTTTT. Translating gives CAWDVGTAGLAGVGELFF.

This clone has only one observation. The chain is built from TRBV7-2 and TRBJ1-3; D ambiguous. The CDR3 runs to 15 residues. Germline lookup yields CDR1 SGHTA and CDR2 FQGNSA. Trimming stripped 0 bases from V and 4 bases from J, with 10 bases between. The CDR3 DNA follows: TGTGCCAGCAGCTTAGCGTTGGGAGAGGGAAACACCATATATTTT. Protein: CASSLALGEGNTIYF. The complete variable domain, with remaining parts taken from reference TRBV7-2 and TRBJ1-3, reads GAGVSQSPSNKVTEKGKDVELRCDPISGHTALYWYRQSLGQGLEFLIYFQGNSAPDKSGLPSDRFSAERTGGSVSTLTIQRTQQEDSAVYLCASSLALGEGNTIYFGEGSWLTVV.

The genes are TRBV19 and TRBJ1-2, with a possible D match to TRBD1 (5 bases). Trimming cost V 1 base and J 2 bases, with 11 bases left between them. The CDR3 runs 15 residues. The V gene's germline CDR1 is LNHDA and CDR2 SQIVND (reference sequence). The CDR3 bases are TGTGCCAGTAGTATAGCCGTACGGGGGAACTATGGCTACACCTTC. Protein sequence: CASSIAVRGNYGYTF.